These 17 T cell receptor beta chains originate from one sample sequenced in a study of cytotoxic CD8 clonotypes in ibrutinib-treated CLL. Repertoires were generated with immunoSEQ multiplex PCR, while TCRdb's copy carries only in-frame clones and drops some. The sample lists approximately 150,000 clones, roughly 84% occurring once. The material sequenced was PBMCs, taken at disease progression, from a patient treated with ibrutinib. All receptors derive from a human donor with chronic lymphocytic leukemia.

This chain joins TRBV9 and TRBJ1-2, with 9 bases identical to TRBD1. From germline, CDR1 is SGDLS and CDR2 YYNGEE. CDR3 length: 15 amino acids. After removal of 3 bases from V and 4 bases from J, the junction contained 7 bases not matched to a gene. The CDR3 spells CASSEQGAVSYGYTF. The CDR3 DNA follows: TGTGCCAGCAGCGAACAGGGGGCCGTTTCCTATGGCTACACCTTC.

CDR3 sequence (DNA): TGCGCCAGCAGCCAAGGGAACTCCTACAATGAGCAGTTCTTC. This translates into CASSQGNSYNEQFF. This chain connects TRBV4-3 to TRBJ2-1; D is unresolved. The ends were cut back, 1 base at V and 0 bases at J, with 4 bases in the middle. The CDR3 loop spans 14 amino acids. Per the germline V gene, CDR1 is LGHNA and CDR2 is YSLEER.

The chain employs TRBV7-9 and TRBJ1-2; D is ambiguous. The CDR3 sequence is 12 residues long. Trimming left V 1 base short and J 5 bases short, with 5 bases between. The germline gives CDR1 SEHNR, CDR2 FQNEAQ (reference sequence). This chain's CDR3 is CASSLGLYGYTF. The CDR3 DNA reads TGTGCCAGCAGCTTAGGCCTTTATGGCTACACCTTC.

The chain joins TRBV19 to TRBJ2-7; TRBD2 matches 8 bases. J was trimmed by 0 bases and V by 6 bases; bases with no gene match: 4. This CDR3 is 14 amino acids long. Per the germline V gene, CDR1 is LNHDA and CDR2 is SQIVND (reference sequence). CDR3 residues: CASSPTSVSYEQYF. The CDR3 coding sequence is TGTGCCAGTAGCCCGACTAGCGTCTCCTACGAGCAGTACTTC.

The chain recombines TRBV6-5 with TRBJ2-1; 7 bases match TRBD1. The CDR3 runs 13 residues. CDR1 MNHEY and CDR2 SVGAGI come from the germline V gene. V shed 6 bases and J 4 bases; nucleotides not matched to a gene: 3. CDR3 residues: CASSGTAYNEQFF. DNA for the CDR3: TGTGCCAGCAGCGGGACAGCATACAATGAGCAGTTCTTC.

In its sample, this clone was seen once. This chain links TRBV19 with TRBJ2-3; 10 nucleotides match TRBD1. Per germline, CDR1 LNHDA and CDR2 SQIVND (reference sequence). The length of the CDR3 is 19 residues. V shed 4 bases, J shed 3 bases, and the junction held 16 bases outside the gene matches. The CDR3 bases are TGTGCCAGTAGTACTCCCTATCACCCCCCGGGACAGGGGACAGATACGCAGTATTTT. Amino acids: CASSTPYHPPGQGTDTQYF.

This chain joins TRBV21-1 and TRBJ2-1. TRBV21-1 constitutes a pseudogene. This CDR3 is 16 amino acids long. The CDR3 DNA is TGTGCCAGCAGCAAAGAAGGGAAGGGTTCGGGCAATGAGCAGTTCTTC. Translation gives CASSKEGKGSGNEQFF.

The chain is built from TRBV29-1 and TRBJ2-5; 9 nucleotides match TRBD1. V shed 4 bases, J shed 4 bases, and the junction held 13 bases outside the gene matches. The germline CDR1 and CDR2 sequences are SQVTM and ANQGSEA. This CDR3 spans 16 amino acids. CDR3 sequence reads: CSVGILHRDRAETQYF. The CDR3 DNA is TGCAGCGTTGGGATTTTACACCGGGACAGGGCAGAGACCCAGTACTTC.

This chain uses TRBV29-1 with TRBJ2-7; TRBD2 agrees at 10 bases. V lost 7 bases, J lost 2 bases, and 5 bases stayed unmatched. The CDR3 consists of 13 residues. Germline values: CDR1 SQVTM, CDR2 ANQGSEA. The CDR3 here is CSAASGGTYEQYF. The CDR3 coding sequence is TGCAGCGCTGCTAGCGGGGGAACCTACGAGCAGTACTTC.

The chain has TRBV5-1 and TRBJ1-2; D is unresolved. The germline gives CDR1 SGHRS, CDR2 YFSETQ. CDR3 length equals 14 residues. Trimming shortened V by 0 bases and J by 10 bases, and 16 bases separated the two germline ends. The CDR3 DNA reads TGCGCCAGCAGCTTGGAAGGAGCCCGGCATGTCTACACCTTC. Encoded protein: CASSLEGARHVYTF.

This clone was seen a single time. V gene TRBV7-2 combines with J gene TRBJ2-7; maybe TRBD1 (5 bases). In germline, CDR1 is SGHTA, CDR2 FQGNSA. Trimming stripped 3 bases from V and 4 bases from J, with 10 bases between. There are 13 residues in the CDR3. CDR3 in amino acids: CASSFDRPYEQYF. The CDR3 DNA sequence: TGTGCCAGCAGCTTTGACAGACCTTACGAGCAGTACTTC. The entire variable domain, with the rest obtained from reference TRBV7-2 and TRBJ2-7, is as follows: GAGVSQSPSNKVTEKGKDVELRCDPISGHTALYWYRQSLGQGLEFLIYFQGNSAPDKSGLPSDRFSAERTGGSVSTLTIQRTQQEDSAVYLCASSFDRPYEQYFGPGTRLTVT.

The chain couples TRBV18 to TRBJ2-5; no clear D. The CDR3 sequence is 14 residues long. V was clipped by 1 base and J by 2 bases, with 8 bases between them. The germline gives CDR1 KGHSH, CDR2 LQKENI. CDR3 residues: CASSPRAGQETQYF. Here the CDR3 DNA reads TGTGCCAGCTCACCACGGGCCGGGCAAGAGACCCAGTACTTC.

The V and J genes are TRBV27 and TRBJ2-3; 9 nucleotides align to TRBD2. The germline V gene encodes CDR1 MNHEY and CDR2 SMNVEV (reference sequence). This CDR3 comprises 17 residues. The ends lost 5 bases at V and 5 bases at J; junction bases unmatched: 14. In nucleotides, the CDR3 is TGTGCCAGCAGTCCCCCCTCTGCGGGAGGGATTATAGATACGCAGTATTTT. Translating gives CASSPPSAGGIIDTQYF.

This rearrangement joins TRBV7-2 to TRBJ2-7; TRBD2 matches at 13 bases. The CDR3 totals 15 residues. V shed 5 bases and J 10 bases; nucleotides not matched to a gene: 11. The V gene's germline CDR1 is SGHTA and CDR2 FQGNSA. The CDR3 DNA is TGTGCCAGCAGCGCCGGACTAGCGGGAGTTATCCCCCAGTACTTC. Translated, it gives CASSAGLAGVIPQYF. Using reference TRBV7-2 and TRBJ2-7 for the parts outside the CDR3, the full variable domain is GAGVSQSPSNKVTEKGKDVELRCDPISGHTALYWYRQSLGQGLEFLIYFQGNSAPDKSGLPSDRFSAERTGGSVSTLTIQRTQQEDSAVYLCASSAGLAGVIPQYFGPGTRLTVT.

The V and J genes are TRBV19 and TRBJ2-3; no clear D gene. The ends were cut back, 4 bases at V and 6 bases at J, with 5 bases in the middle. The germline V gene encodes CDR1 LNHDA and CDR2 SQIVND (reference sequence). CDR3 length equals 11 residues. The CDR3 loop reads CASSSGDTQYF. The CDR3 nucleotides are TGTGCCAGTAGTAGTGGGGATACGCAGTATTTT.

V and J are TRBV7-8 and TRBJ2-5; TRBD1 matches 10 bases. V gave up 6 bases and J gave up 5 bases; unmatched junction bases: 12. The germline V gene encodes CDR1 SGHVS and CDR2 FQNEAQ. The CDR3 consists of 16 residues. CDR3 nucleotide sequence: TGTGCCAGCAGGGGGACAGGGGTCGGCGGGCTGGAGACCCAGTACTTC. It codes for CASRGTGVGGLETQYF.

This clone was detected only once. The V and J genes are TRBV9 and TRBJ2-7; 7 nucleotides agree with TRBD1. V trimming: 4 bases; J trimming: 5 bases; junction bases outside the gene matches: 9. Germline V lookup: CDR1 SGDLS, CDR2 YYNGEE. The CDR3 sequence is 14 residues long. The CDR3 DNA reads TGTGCCAGCAGCCCGGGACAGTATCTCGACGAGCAGTACTTC. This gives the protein CASSPGQYLDEQYF. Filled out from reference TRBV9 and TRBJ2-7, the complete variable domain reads DSGVTQTPKHLITATGQRVTLRCSPRSGDLSVYWYQQSLDQGLQFLIQYYNGEERAKGNILERFSAQQFPDLHSELNLSSLELGDSALYFCASSPGQYLDEQYFGPGTRLTVT.